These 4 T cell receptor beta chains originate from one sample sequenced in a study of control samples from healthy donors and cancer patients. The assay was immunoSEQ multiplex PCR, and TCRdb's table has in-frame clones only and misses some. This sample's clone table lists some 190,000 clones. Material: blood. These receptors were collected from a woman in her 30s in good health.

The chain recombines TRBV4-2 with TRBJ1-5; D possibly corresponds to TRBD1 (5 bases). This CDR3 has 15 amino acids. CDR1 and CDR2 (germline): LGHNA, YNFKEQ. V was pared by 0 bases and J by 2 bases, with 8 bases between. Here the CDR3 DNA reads TGTGCCAGCAGCCAAGATATCAGGGGCAATCAGCCCCAGCATTTT. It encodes CASSQDIRGNQPQHF.

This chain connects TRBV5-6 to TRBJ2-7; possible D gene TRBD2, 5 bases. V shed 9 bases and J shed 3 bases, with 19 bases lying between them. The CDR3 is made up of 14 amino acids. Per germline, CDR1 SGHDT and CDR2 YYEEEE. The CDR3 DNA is TGTGCCACCCACGGGGAAGCTAGGGACTACGAGCAGTACTTC. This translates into CATHGEARDYEQYF.

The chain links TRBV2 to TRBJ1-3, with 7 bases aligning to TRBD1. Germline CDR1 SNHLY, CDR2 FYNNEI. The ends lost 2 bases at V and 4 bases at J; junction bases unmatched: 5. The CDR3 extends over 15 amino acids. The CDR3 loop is CASSEMAGGGNTIYF. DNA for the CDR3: TGTGCCAGCAGTGAAATGGCAGGGGGGGGAAACACCATATATTTT.

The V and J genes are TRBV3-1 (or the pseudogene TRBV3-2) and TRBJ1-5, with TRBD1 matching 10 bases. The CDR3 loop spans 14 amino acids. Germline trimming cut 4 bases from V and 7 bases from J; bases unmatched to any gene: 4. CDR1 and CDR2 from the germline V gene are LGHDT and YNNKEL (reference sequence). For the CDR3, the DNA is TGTGCCAGCAGCCGTGACAGGGGGCGGCAGCCCCAGCATTTT. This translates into CASSRDRGRQPQHF.